What follows are 6 T cell receptor beta chains derived from one specimen sequenced in a study of blood T cells in healthy people across ages. With a J-beta primer mix and a sample-barcoded 5' primer, a second PCR ran about 6 to 11 cycles. In TCRdb, the 5' RACE reads were re-called with MiXCR into one record per CDR3 protein. The sample lists more than 800,000 distinct CDR3 sequences, about 28% occurring once. Sequencing was done on a sample of blood. These receptors were taken from a woman of 80 years or more in good health.

This clonotype has ten or more counts. This sequence joins TRBV20-1 and TRBJ2-7; tentative D call: TRBD1 (6 bases). The ends were cut back, 0 bases at V and 1 base at J, with 10 bases in the middle. CDR1 DFQATT and CDR2 SNEGSKA come from the germline V gene (reference sequence). CDR3 length equals 14 residues. The DNA for the CDR3 is TGCAGTGCTAGAGATTGGGGGACATCCTACGAGCAGTACTTC. Translated: CSARDWGTSYEQYF.

The V call is TRBV12-3 or TRBV12-4, the J call TRBJ2-7; 8 nucleotides match TRBD1. The CDR3 sequence is 15 residues long. J was trimmed by 2 bases and V by 6 bases; bases with no gene match: 9. The CDR3 bases are TGTGCCAGCAGCTACGGGACAGGAGTTACCTACGAGCAGTACTTC. Protein product: CASSYGTGVTYEQYF.

This clonotype was seen just once. The chain combines TRBV5-1 with TRBJ2-7; perhaps TRBD2 as D (5 bases). Germline values: CDR1 SGHRS, CDR2 YFSETQ. Trimming took 1 base from V and 2 from J, leaving 10 bases between them. The CDR3 is 14 amino acids. CDR3 region: CASSLTRVAYEQYF. In DNA form, the CDR3 reads TGCGCCAGCAGCTTGACTAGGGTCGCCTACGAGCAGTACTTC.

This clonotype was detected ten times or more. For the CDR3, the DNA is TGTGCCAGCAGCTTATCAGGGGCCGAGCAGTACTTC. Its protein product is CASSLSGAEQYF. The chain joins TRBV7-9 to TRBJ2-7; the D gene is possibly TRBD1 (6 bases). V dropped 2 bases and J dropped 6 bases, with 8 bases sitting between them. The CDR3 totals 12 residues. CDR1 and CDR2 from the germline V gene are SEHNR and FQNEAQ (reference sequence). The whole variable domain, filled in from reference TRBV7-9 and TRBJ2-7, reads DTGVSQNPRHKITKRGQNVTFRCDPISEHNRLYWYRQTLGQGPEFLTYFQNEAQLEKSRLLSDRFSAERPKGSFSTLEIQRTEQGDSAMYLCASSLSGAEQYFGPGTRLTVT.

This clonotype was counted ten times or more. This chain links TRBV7-2 with TRBJ2-5; D gene unclear. There are 14 residues in the CDR3. With 0 bases removed from V and 3 bases from J, the gap between germline ends came to 8 bases. Germline V lookup: CDR1 SGHTA, CDR2 FQGNSA. CDR3 region: CASSLAGNKETQYF. The CDR3 DNA reads as TGTGCCAGCAGCTTAGCGGGCAACAAAGAGACCCAGTACTTC.

The sample holds a few counts of this clonotype. The chain employs TRBV21-1 and TRBJ2-5; no DNA check was done on the table's D call, TRBD2. TRBV21-1 is a listed pseudogene. The CDR3 is 15 amino acids. The DNA of the CDR3 is TGTGCCAGCAGCAAAGAGTCTAGCGGAGGGGCGGCCCAGTACTTC. Translating gives CASSKESSGGAAQYF.